The T cell receptor (beta chain) described here comes from a study of blood T cell repertoires in COVID-19. Study information: From the United States, Italy and Spain came samples of acute and convalescent COVID-19.

The protocol was immunoSEQ multiplex PCR, while the TCRdb copy is restricted to in-frame clones and leaves out a portion. The sample includes roughly 250,000 clones, approximately 85% seen only once; the top ten take 0.87%. This clone was counted only a few times. Seattle enrolled patients during active infection and tracked them longitudinally. This receptor was taken from a human donor with COVID-19, enrolled during active disease. The donor label of this sample is uncertain. Sequences were obtained from peripheral blood.

CDR3 in amino acids: CASSPLGQVGEKLFF. CDR3 in DNA: TGTGCCAGCTCACCGCTCGGACAGGTGGGGGAAAAACTGTTTTTT. The chain links TRBV18 to TRBJ1-4; 7 bases map to TRBD1. There are 15 residues in the CDR3. J was trimmed by 8 bases and V by 3 bases; bases with no gene match: 9. The germline V gene has CDR1 KGHSH and CDR2 LQKENI.